What follows are 32 T cell receptor beta chains derived from one specimen sequenced in a study of PD-L1 blockade in urothelial cancer. Here immunoSEQ multiplex PCR was the method, and the copy in TCRdb shows in-frame clones only, minus some. Seen here are approximately 110,000 clones, around 93% observed once, and the top ten hold around 4%. Noted time point: peripheral blood 6 weeks after treatment start. Specimen: PBMCs, collected around atezolizumab (anti-PD-L1) treatment. The source of these receptors is a man between 60 and 70 years old with urothelial cancer.

The CDR3: CASSISPAVNYGYTF. CDR3 DNA: TGTGCCAGTAGTATTTCCCCGGCGGTGAACTATGGCTACACCTTC. The chain has TRBV19 and TRBJ1-2; unclear D gene. The V end lost 3 bases, the J end lost 2 bases, and 13 bases lay between the germline ends. Germline V gene lookup returns CDR1 LNHDA and CDR2 SQIVND (reference sequence). The CDR3 length is 15 residues. The full variable domain, in which reference TRBV19 and TRBJ1-2 provide the parts outside the CDR3, is DGGITQSPKYLFRKEGQNVTLSCEQNLNHDAMYWYRQDPGQGLRLIYYSQIVNDFQKGDIAEGYSVSREKKESFPLTVTSAQKNPTAFYLCASSISPAVNYGYTFGSGTRLTVV.

The chain combines TRBV5-1 with TRBJ2-1; 8 nucleotides agree with TRBD2. The trim removed 2 bases at V and 0 bases at J, leaving 10 bases unmatched. The CDR3 is 18 amino acids. The germline CDR1 and CDR2 sequences are SGHRS and YFSETQ. CDR3 loop: CASSFFRTSGPSYNEQFF. Here the CDR3 DNA reads TGCGCCAGCAGCTTCTTCCGAACTAGCGGCCCCTCCTACAATGAGCAGTTCTTC.

The rearrangement joins TRBV9 to TRBJ2-5; D not resolved. V lost 4 bases and J 2 bases, leaving 6 bases between the germline ends. Germline V gene sequence: CDR1 SGDLS, CDR2 YYNGEE. This CDR3 comprises 12 residues. The CDR3 coding sequence is TGTGCCAGCAGCAAAGAGCAAGAGACCCAGTACTTC. As protein: CASSKEQETQYF.

The rearrangement links TRBV2 to TRBJ2-5; the D gene is possibly TRBD1 (6 bases). Germline V gene data show CDR1 as SNHLY and CDR2 as FYNNEI. The CDR3 length is 15 residues. Trimming took 1 base from V and 1 from J, leaving 10 bases between them. CDR3 in DNA: TGTGCCAGCAGTGAAGGGGGGCTGATCCAAGAGACCCAGTACTTC. Protein: CASSEGGLIQETQYF.

The genes are TRBV2 and TRBJ1-6; 9 bases agree with TRBD1. Germline lookup yields CDR1 SNHLY and CDR2 FYNNEI. CDR3 length equals 14 residues. J gave up 9 bases and V 7 bases, and 7 bases lay outside the gene matches. The CDR3 is CASKIGTGTSPLHF. Written as DNA, the CDR3 is TGTGCCAGCAAGATCGGGACAGGGACTTCACCCCTCCACTTT.

V and J are TRBV12-5 and TRBJ1-1; D uncertain. The V gene's germline CDR1 is LGHNT and CDR2 FRNRAP. The CDR3 loop spans 13 amino acids. V lost 6 bases, J lost 0 bases, and 8 bases lay in between. In DNA, the CDR3 is TGTGCTAGTGGCGTCGGTATGAACACTGAAGCTTTCTTT. Amino acid sequence: CASGVGMNTEAFF.

V and J are TRBV28 and TRBJ2-7; a weak D match, TRBD1 (6 bases). V was pared by 10 bases and J by 2 bases, with 24 bases between. The CDR3 runs to 16 residues. Germline CDR1 reads MDHEN; CDR2 reads SYDVKM. In DNA, the CDR3 is TGTGCCACCTTAACGGAACAGGGACATCTCCCCTACGAGCAGTACTTC. Translating gives CATLTEQGHLPYEQYF.

The V and J genes are TRBV19 and TRBJ2-1; TRBD2 aligns across 13 bases. The CDR3 contains 17 residues. V trimming: 4 bases; J trimming: 9 bases; junction bases outside the gene matches: 12. Germline-derived CDR1 and CDR2 are LNHDA and SQIVND (reference sequence). The CDR3 is CASSTPPTSGRAGEQFF. CDR3 in DNA: TGTGCCAGTAGTACCCCCCCCACTAGCGGGAGGGCGGGTGAGCAGTTCTTC.

CDR3 in amino acids: CASSSVGGAFTGELFF. DNA for the CDR3: TGTGCCAGCAGCTCAGTCGGGGGGGCTTTCACCGGGGAGCTGTTTTTT. The V gene is TRBV7-2, the J gene TRBJ2-2, with 8 bases identical to TRBD2. Trimming cost V 4 bases and J 4 bases; bases outside gene matches: 8. There are 16 residues in the CDR3. Germline loops: CDR1 SGHTA, CDR2 FQGNSA.

This chain connects TRBV6-6 to TRBJ2-1; D uncertain. The CDR3 consists of 15 residues. The ends were cut back, 6 bases at V and 4 bases at J, with 16 bases in the middle. Germline CDR1 MNHNY, CDR2 SVGAGI (reference sequence). The CDR3: CASRLTDSEYNEQFF. The CDR3 coding sequence is TGTGCCAGCAGACTGACCGACTCAGAGTACAATGAGCAGTTCTTC.

The chain joins TRBV4-1 to TRBJ1-1; maybe TRBD1 (6 bases). Germline CDR1 and CDR2: MGHRA and YSYEKL. Trimming left V 2 bases short and J 11 bases short, with 24 bases between. The CDR3 runs to 16 residues. The CDR3 nucleotides are TGCGCCAGCAGCCAACAGGCTTTTTCCGGCAGGGGTTATGCTTTCTTT. It translates to CASSQQAFSGRGYAFF.

The CDR3: CASSNRPTSSYNEQFF. In DNA form, the CDR3 reads TGCGCCAGCAGCAACAGGCCTACGAGCTCCTACAATGAGCAGTTCTTC. V gene TRBV5-1 combines with J gene TRBJ2-1, with a weak D call TRBD1 (5 bases). The V gene lost 4 bases and the J gene lost 0 bases, with 14 bases spanning the gap. CDR1 and CDR2 from the germline V gene are SGHRS and YFSETQ. The CDR3 totals 16 residues.

CDR3 region: CASSSTSGTYNEQFF. The CDR3 DNA reads as TGTGCCAGCAGCTCGACTAGCGGGACTTACAATGAGCAGTTCTTC. The chain links TRBV9 to TRBJ2-1, with 11 bases identical to TRBD2. The V and J ends lost 4 bases and 4 bases, in that order; junction bases with no gene match: 4. Germline V CDR1 and CDR2: SGDLS, YYNGEE. This CDR3 comprises 15 residues.

The chain joins TRBV28 to TRBJ1-5; D is unresolved. In germline, CDR1 is MDHEN, CDR2 SYDVKM. The ends were cut back, 7 bases at V and 3 bases at J, with 19 bases in the middle. CDR3 length equals 16 residues. The CDR3 loop is CASTGRAGSPNQPQHF. The CDR3 bases are TGTGCCAGCACCGGACGCGCGGGGTCCCCCAATCAGCCCCAGCATTTT.

The V call is TRBV19, the J call TRBJ1-5, with D possibly being TRBD1 (5 bases). Germline V lookup: CDR1 LNHDA, CDR2 SQIVND (reference sequence). Trimming stripped 2 bases from V and 7 bases from J, with 18 bases between. This CDR3 comprises 16 residues. Here the CDR3 reads CASSISSRADGQPQHF. The CDR3 bases are TGTGCCAGTAGTATAAGCTCCAGGGCCGACGGGCAGCCCCAGCATTTT. Full variable domain (remainder filled in from reference TRBV19 and TRBJ1-5): DGGITQSPKYLFRKEGQNVTLSCEQNLNHDAMYWYRQDPGQGLRLIYYSQIVNDFQKGDIAEGYSVSREKKESFPLTVTSAQKNPTAFYLCASSISSRADGQPQHFGDGTRLSIL.

V and J are TRBV7-9 and TRBJ1-1; 8 bases are shared with TRBD1. V shed 8 bases, J shed 0 bases, and the junction held 8 bases outside the gene matches. Germline V gene sequence: CDR1 SEHNR, CDR2 FQNEAQ (reference sequence). This CDR3 spans 15 amino acids. The CDR3 sequence: CASRLQGVLNTEAFF. Written as DNA, the CDR3 is TGTGCCAGCCGTTTACAGGGGGTCCTGAACACTGAAGCTTTCTTT.

This chain joins TRBV18 and TRBJ2-1; no reliable D call. Germline lookup yields CDR1 KGHSH and CDR2 LQKENI. The CDR3 is made up of 13 amino acids. The ends were cut back, 3 bases at V and 5 bases at J, with 8 bases in the middle. The CDR3 is CASSPGLNNEQFF. As DNA, the CDR3 is TGTGCCAGCTCACCTGGCCTTAACAATGAGCAGTTCTTC.

The chain couples TRBV18 to TRBJ1-4; D ambiguous. Germline V gene data show CDR1 as KGHSH and CDR2 as LQKENI. The CDR3 spans 14 residues. Trimming cost V 8 bases and J 4 bases, with 14 bases left between them. CDR3 protein: CASSVRKSNEKLFF. In DNA form, the CDR3 reads TGTGCCAGCAGCGTGCGCAAAAGTAATGAAAAACTGTTTTTT. Combining the CDR3 with reference TRBV18 and TRBJ1-4 gives the whole variable domain NAGVMQNPRHLVRRRGQEARLRCSPMKGHSHVYWYRQLPEEGLKFMVYLQKENIIDESGMPKERFSAEFPKEGPSILRIQQVVRGDSAAYFCASSVRKSNEKLFFGSGTQLSVL.

The chain recombines TRBV29-1 with TRBJ2-3, with 10 bases fitting TRBD2. CDR3 size: 15 residues. CDR1 is SQVTM, CDR2 ANQGSEA, per germline. J gave up 0 bases and V 6 bases, and 6 bases lay outside the gene matches. The CDR3, as DNA: TGCAGCGTGAAAGGGACTAGCGACAGCACAGATACGCAGTATTTT. It translates to CSVKGTSDSTDTQYF.

The chain couples TRBV12-2 to TRBJ1-5; the D call of TRBD1 is as the table states it, not checked on the DNA. TRBV12-2 is shown as a pseudogene. The CDR3 contains 15 residues. The CDR3 sequence: CASRPRHPSNQPQHF. CDR3 nucleotides: TGTGCAAGTCGCCCCCGACACCCTAGCAATCAGCCCCAGCATTTT.

The chain combines TRBV2 with TRBJ2-1, with 7 bases that match TRBD2. Germline CDR1 SNHLY, CDR2 FYNNEI. The CDR3 consists of 17 residues. J was trimmed by 4 bases and V by 8 bases; bases with no gene match: 17. The CDR3 loop reads CASLVLEGLGTYNEQFF. As DNA, the CDR3 is TGTGCCAGCTTGGTATTAGAAGGACTAGGGACTTACAATGAGCAGTTCTTC. Full variable domain (outside the CDR3, taken from reference TRBV2 and TRBJ2-1): EPEVTQTPSHQVTQMGQEVILRCVPISNHLYFYWYRQILGQKVEFLVSFYNNEISEKSEIFDDQFSVERPDGSNFTLKIRSTKLEDSAMYFCASLVLEGLGTYNEQFFGPGTRLTVL.

This chain links TRBV5-1 with TRBJ2-1; 10 bases are shared with TRBD2. The V segment lost 4 bases and the J segment 3 bases; nucleotides outside the gene matches: 10. Per the germline V gene, CDR1 is SGHRS and CDR2 is YFSETQ. This CDR3 comprises 17 residues. The CDR3 DNA sequence: TGCGCCAGCAGCCCTAGATCTAGCGGGAGTCTCTACAATGAGCAGTTCTTC. As protein: CASSPRSSGSLYNEQFF.

This rearrangement joins TRBV19 to TRBJ1-2, with no clear D. This CDR3 has 13 residues. V dropped 3 bases and J dropped 5 bases, with 10 bases sitting between them. CDR1 and CDR2 (germline): LNHDA, SQIVND (reference sequence). DNA for the CDR3: TGTGCCAGTAGTATCCGGGAGCGATATGGCTACACCTTC. The encoded protein is CASSIRERYGYTF.

In this sample, this clone turned up once. This chain links TRBV7-6 with TRBJ2-1; D is undetermined. Germline CDR1 SGHVS, CDR2 FNYEAQ. The CDR3 length is 16 residues. V was clipped by 2 bases and J by 5 bases, with 16 bases between them. The CDR3 reads CASSLSPTRNNNEQFF. CDR3 in DNA: TGTGCCAGCAGCTTATCCCCAACGCGGAATAACAATGAGCAGTTCTTC.

This clone appeared a single time. The chain recombines TRBV30 with TRBJ2-3; 7 positions agree with TRBD2. Looked up from germline, CDR1 is GTSNPN and CDR2 is SVGIG (reference sequence). J lost 3 bases, V lost 4 bases, and 7 bases had no gene match. The CDR3 extends over 14 amino acids. CDR3 protein: CAWTDSGLTDTQYF. CDR3 nucleotide sequence: TGTGCCTGGACCGATAGCGGGCTTACAGATACGCAGTATTTT.

The gene calls are TRBV29-1 and TRBJ2-7; maybe TRBD1 (7 bases). Trimming cost V 5 bases and J 1 base, with 12 bases left between them. The germline V gene has CDR1 SQVTM and CDR2 ANQGSEA. This CDR3 comprises 13 residues. In nucleotides, the CDR3 is TGCAGCGTTTGCCCAGGGGGGTCCTACGAGCAGTACTTC. This encodes CSVCPGGSYEQYF.

The J gene is TRBJ2-7, the V gene TRBV25-1, with 9 bases lining up with TRBD2. Germline V lookup: CDR1 MGHDK, CDR2 SYGVNS. J gave up 2 bases and V 6 bases, and 14 bases lay outside the gene matches. The CDR3 runs 17 residues. CDR3 DNA: TGTGCCAGCAGCAGGACTAGCGCGGGAAAAGAGGCCTACGAGCAGTACTTC. Translation gives CASSRTSAGKEAYEQYF.

The V call is TRBV6-1, the J call TRBJ1-1; D is unclear. Germline values: CDR1 MNHNS, CDR2 SASEGT. CDR3 length equals 10 residues. V gave up 9 bases and J gave up 7 bases, with 9 bases separating them. CDR3 in DNA: TGTGCCAGTACCTCTATTGAAGCTTTCTTT. This sequence encodes CASTSIEAFF.

The rearrangement uses TRBV5-1 and TRBJ2-2; D is perhaps TRBD1 (6 bases). The V gene's germline CDR1 is SGHRS and CDR2 YFSETQ. The CDR3 loop spans 15 amino acids. The V end lost 0 bases, the J end lost 5 bases, and 11 bases lay between the germline ends. CDR3 nucleotide sequence: TGCGCCAGCAGCTTGGAACAGGGTGGGACCGGGGAGCTGTTTTTT. This sequence encodes CASSLEQGGTGELFF. The full variable domain, completed using reference TRBV5-1 and TRBJ2-2, is KAGVTQTPRYLIKTRGQQVTLSCSPISGHRSVSWYQQTPGQGLQFLFEYFSETQRNKGNFPGRFSGRQFSNSRSEMNVSTLELGDSALYLCASSLEQGGTGELFFGEGSRLTVL.

J is TRBJ2-5 and V is TRBV5-1; 7 bases match TRBD1. The length of the CDR3 is 16 residues. Germline V gene data show CDR1 as SGHRS and CDR2 as YFSETQ. The trim removed 0 bases at V and 2 bases at J, leaving 7 bases unmatched. Written as DNA, the CDR3 is TGCGCCAGCAGCTTGGCAGGGCAGGGGGTTCAAGAGACCCAGTACTTC. The encoded protein is CASSLAGQGVQETQYF. Looking up the rest from reference TRBV5-1 and TRBJ2-5 gives the full variable domain: KAGVTQTPRYLIKTRGQQVTLSCSPISGHRSVSWYQQTPGQGLQFLFEYFSETQRNKGNFPGRFSGRQFSNSRSEMNVSTLELGDSALYLCASSLAGQGVQETQYFGPGTRLLVL.

The genes are TRBV5-1 and TRBJ2-2, with 7 bases identical to TRBD1. V trimming: 4 bases; J trimming: 1 base; junction bases outside the gene matches: 1. Per the germline V gene, CDR1 is SGHRS and CDR2 is YFSETQ. The CDR3 is 14 residues long. CDR3 in DNA: TGCGCCAGCAGCGGGACAGTGAACACCGGGGAGCTGTTTTTT. Translated: CASSGTVNTGELFF.

The V gene is TRBV5-1, the J gene TRBJ2-7, with a tentative D call TRBD1 (6 bases). CDR1 is SGHRS, CDR2 YFSETQ, per germline. This CDR3 is 14 amino acids long. The ends were cut back, 0 bases at V and 7 bases at J, with 14 bases in the middle. The CDR3 reads CASSLGGPTGEQYF. The CDR3 DNA is TGCGCCAGCAGCTTGGGGGGGCCAACCGGGGAGCAGTACTTC.